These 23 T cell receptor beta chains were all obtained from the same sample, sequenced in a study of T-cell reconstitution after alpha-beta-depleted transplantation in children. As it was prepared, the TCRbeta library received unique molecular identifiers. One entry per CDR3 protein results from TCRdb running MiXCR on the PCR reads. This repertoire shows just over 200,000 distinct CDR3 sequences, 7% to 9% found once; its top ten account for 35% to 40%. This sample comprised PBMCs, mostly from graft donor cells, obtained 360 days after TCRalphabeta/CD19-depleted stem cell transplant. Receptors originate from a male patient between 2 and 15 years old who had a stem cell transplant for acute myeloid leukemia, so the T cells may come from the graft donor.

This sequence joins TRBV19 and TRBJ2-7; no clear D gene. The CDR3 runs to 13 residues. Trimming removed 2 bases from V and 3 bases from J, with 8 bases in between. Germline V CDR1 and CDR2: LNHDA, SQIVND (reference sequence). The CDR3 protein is CASSIKGYYEQYF. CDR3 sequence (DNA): TGTGCCAGTAGTATAAAGGGATACTACGAGCAGTACTTC.

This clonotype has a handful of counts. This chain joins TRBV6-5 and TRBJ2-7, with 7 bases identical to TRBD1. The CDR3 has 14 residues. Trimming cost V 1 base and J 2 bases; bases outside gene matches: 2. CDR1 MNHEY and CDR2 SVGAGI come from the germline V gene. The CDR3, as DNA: TGTGCCAGCAGTTACTTCGGACAGGCCTACGAGCAGTACTTC. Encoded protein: CASSYFGQAYEQYF.

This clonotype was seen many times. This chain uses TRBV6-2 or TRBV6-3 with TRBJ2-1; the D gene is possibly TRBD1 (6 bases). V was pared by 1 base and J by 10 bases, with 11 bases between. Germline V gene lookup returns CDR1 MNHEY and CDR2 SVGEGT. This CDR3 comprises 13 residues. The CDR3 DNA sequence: TGTGCCAGCAGTTACTTGGGGACAACCGAGCAGTTCTTC. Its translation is CASSYLGTTEQFF.

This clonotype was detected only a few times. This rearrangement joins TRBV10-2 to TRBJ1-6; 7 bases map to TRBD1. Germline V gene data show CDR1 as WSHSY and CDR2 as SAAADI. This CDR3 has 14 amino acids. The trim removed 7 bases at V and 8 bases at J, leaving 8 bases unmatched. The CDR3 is CASTEGAGDSPLHF. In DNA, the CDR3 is TGCGCCAGCACCGAGGGGGCCGGTGATTCACCCCTCCACTTT.

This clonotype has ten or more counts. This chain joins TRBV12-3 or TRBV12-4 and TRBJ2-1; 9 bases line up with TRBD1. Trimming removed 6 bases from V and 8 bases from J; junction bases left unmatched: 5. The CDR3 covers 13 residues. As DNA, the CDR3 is TGTGCCAGCAGACCAGACAGGGGGGATGAGCAGTTCTTC. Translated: CASRPDRGDEQFF.

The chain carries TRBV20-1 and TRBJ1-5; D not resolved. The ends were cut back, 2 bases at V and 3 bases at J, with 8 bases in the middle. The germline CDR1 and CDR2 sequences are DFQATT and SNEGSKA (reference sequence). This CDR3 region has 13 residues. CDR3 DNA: TGCAGTGCTAGACCGGGTCTCAATCAGCCCCAGCATTTT. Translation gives CSARPGLNQPQHF.

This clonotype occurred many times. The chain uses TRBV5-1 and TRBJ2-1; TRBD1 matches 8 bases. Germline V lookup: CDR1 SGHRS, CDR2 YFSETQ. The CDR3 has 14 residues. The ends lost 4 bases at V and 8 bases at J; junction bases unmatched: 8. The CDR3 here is CASSAKGQGYEQFF. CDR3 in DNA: TGCGCCAGCAGCGCTAAAGGACAGGGCTATGAGCAGTTCTTC.

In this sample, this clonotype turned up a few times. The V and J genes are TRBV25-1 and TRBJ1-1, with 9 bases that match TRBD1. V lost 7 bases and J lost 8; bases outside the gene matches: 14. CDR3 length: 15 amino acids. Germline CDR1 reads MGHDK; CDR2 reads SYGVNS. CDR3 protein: CASIPPGQGRREAFF. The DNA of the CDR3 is TGTGCCAGCATTCCTCCGGGACAGGGAAGGAGGGAAGCTTTCTTT.

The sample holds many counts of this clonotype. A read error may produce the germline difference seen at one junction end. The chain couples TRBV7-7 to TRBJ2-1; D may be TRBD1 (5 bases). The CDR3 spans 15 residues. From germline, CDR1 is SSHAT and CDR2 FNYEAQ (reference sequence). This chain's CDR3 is CASSLEPGYMDEQFF. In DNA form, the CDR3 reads TGTGCTAGCAGCCTAGAACCAGGGTATATGGATGAGCAGTTCTTC.

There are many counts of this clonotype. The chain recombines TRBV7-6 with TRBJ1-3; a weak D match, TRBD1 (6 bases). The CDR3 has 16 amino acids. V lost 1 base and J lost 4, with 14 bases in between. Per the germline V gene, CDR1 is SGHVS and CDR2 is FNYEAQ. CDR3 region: CASSLDSPRGGNTIYF. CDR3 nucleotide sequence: TGTGCCAGCAGCTTAGATTCCCCAAGGGGGGGAAACACCATATATTTT.

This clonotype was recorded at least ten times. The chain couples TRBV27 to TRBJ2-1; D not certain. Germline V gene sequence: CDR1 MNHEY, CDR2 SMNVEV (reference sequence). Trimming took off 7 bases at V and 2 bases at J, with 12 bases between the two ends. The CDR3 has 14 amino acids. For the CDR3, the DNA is TGTGCCAGCAAGACATACCTTGCCTACAATGAGCAGTTCTTC. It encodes CASKTYLAYNEQFF.

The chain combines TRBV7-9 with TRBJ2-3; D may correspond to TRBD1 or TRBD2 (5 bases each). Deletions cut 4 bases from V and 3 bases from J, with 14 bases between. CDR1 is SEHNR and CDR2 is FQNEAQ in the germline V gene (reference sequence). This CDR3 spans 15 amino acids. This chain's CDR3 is CASSSGTLGTDTQYF. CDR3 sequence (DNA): TGTGCCAGCAGCTCCGGGACCCTAGGGACAGATACGCAGTATTTT.

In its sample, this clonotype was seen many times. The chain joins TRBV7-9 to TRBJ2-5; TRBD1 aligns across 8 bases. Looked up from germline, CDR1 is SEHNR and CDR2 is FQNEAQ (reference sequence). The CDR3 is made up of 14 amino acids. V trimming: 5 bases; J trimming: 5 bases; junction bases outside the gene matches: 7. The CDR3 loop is CASSPGQGIETQYF. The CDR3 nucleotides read TGTGCCAGCAGCCCAGGACAGGGAATCGAGACCCAGTACTTC.

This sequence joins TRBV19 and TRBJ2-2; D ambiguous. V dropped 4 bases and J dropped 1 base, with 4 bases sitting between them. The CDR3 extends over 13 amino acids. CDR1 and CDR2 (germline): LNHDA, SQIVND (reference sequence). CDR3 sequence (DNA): TGTGCCAGTAGTAATGGGAACACCGGGGAGCTGTTTTTT. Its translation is CASSNGNTGELFF.

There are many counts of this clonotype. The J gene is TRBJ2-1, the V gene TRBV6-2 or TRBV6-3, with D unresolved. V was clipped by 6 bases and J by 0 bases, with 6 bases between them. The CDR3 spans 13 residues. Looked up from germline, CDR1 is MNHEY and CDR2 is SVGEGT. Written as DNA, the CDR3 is TGTGCCAGCAGAGTCCCCTCCTACAATGAGCAGTTCTTC. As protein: CASRVPSYNEQFF.

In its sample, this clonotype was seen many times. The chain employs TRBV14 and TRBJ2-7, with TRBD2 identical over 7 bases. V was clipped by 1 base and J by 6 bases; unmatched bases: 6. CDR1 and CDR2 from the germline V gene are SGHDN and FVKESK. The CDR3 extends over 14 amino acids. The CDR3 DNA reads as TGTGCCAGCAGCCAAGCCCAGCGGGGCCTCGAGCAGTACTTC. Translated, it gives CASSQAQRGLEQYF.

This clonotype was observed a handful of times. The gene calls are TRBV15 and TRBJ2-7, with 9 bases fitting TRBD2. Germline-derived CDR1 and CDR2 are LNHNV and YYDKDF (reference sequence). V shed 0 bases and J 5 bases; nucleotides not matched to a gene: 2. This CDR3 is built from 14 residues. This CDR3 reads CATSREGTSHEQYF. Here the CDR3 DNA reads TGTGCCACCAGCAGAGAGGGGACTAGCCACGAGCAGTACTTC. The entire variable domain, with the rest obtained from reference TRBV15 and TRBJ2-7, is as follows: DAMVIQNPRYQVTQFGKPVTLSCSQTLNHNVMYWYQQKSSQAPKLLFHYYDKDFNNEADTPDNFQSRRPNTSFCFLDIRSPGLGDTAMYLCATSREGTSHEQYFGPGTRLTVT.

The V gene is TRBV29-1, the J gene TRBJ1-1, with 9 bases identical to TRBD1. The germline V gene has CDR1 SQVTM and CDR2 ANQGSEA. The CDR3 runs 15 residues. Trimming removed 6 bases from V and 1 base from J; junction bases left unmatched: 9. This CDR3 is CSVPGQGGRNTEAFF. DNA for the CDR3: TGCAGCGTCCCGGGACAGGGAGGGAGGAACACTGAAGCTTTCTTT.

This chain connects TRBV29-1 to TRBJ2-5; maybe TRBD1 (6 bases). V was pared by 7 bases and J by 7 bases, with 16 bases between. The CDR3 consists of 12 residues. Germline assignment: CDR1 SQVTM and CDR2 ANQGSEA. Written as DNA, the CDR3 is TGCAGCGCATACACAGGGATAGGGACCCAGTACTTC. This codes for CSAYTGIGTQYF.

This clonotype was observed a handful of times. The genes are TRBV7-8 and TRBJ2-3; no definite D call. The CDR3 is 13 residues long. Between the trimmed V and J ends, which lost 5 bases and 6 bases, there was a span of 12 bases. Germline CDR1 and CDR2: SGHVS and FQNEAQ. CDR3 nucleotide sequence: TGTGCCAGCAGCATCGCCCCCGACGATACGCAGTATTTT. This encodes CASSIAPDDTQYF. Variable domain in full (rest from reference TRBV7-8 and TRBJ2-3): GAGVSQSPRYKVAKRGQDVALRCDPISGHVSLFWYQQALGQGPEFLTYFQNEAQLDKSGLPSDRFFAERPEGSVSTLKIQRTQQEDSAVYLCASSIAPDDTQYFGPGTRLTVL.

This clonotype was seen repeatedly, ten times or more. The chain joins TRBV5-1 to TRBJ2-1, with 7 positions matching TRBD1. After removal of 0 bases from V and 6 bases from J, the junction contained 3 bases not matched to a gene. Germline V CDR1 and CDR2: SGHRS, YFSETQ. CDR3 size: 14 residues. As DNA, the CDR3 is TGCGCCAGCAGCTTGGTGGCAGGGGGCAATGAGCAGTTCTTC. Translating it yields CASSLVAGGNEQFF.

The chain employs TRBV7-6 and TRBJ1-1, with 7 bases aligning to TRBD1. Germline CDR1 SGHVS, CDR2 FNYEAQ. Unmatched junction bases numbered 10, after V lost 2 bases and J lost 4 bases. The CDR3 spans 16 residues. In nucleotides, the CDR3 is TGTGCCAGCAGCTTAACGTTTCAAACAGGGGTCACTGAAGCTTTCTTT. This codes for CASSLTFQTGVTEAFF.

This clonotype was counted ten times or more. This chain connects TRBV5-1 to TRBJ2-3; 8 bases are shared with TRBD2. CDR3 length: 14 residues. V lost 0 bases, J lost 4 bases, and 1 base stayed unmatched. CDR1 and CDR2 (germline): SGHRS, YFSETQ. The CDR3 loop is CASSLETSADTQYF. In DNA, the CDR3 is TGCGCCAGCAGCTTGGAGACTAGCGCAGATACGCAGTATTTT.